Included here is one T cell receptor beta chain sequence, with context. Germline V gives CDR1 SGHVS, CDR2 FQNEAQ. The CDR3 has 16 amino acids. V dropped 0 bases and J dropped 2; count of bases not matched to a gene: 5. Thawed unstimulated PBMCs were FACS-sorted by CD3, CD4 and CD8 into two populations. The protocol was immunoSEQ multiplex PCR, while the TCRdb copy is restricted to in-frame clones and leaves out a portion. Of about 22,000 clones listed, about three quarters were seen once; the top ten hold approximately 3%. This specimen belongs to a study of T cell clones after liver transplantation. Study-wide background: Liver transplant recipients had immunosuppression withdrawal attempted within 2 years. Standard immunosuppression, with no induction, continued until 12-24 months after transplant. Patients counted as tolerant after at least one year off all immunosuppression, enzymes not exceeding twice normal.

The chain links TRBV7-8 to TRBJ1-2, with 8 bases identical to TRBD1. This material consisted of CD4+ T cells from blood, taken before liver transplant. The clonotype comes from a human donor who received a liver transplant. The CDR3 nucleotides read TGTGCCAGCAGCTTAGCGGGGGCAGGGGGCAACTATGGCTACACCTTC. Its translation is CASSLAGAGGNYGYTF.